These T cell receptor beta chains were read from a single sample in a study of metastatic and nonmetastatic thyroid tumors. Via MiXCR, TCRdb re-called the PCR reads. The sample comprises 22,000 or so clones, 15% to 20% of which are singletons, and 25% to 35% rests with the top ten. Material: blood. These TCRs come from a female donor with papillary thyroid cancer or a benign thyroid nodule (not recorded which). Some clones in this sample may be carry-over from other donors' samples. Both conserved end residues are part of each CDR3. A D gene is named only where the DNA matches it firmly. Some rows mark clone size as missing; the rest say once, few, many or name a class of expanded clone.

v_gene	abundance	j_gene	d_gene	CDR3aa	CDR3nt
TRBV20-1	many	TRBJ1-6	-	CSARGGFSYNSPLHF	TGCAGTGCTAGGGGGGGGTTCTCCTATAATTCACCCCTCCACTTT
TRBV6-6	medium-sized	TRBJ1-1	-	CASSYSIVLEAFF	TGTGCCAGCAGTTACTCCATCGTTCTTGAAGCTTTCTTT
TRBV28	medium-sized	TRBJ2-5	-	CASNPGGETQYF	TGTGCCAGCAATCCCGGTGGGGAGACCCAGTACTTC
TRBV15	many	TRBJ2-2	TRBD2	CATSRGDGLVPGELFF	TGTGCCACCAGCAGAGGGGATGGACTAGTCCCCGGGGAGCTGTTTTTT
TRBV30	medium-sized	TRBJ1-2	-	CAWSTPRGRESYGYTF	TGTGCCTGGAGCACCCCCCGGGGCAGGGAGAGTTATGGCTACACCTTC
TRBV5-1	many	TRBJ2-1	TRBD1	CASSLEPGTGYNEQFF	TGCGCCAGCAGCTTGGAACCCGGGACAGGCTACAATGAGCAGTTCTTC
TRBV7-9	many	TRBJ1-1	-	CASIRTGPTEAFF	TGTGCCAGCATCAGGACGGGACCCACTGAAGCTTTCTTT
TRBV7-2	many	TRBJ2-6	TRBD1	CASSSRDRSSGANVLTF	TGTGCCAGCAGCTCCCGGGACAGGAGCTCTGGGGCCAACGTCCTGACTTTC
TRBV7-3	many	TRBJ2-3	-	CASSLEGGGLDTQYF	TGTGCCAGCAGCTTAGAGGGAGGGGGATTGGATACGCAGTATTTT
TRBV27	medium-sized	TRBJ1-6	-	CASSWGGGGSSLHF	TGTGCCAGCAGTTGGGGGGGGGGCGGGTCGTCCCTCCACTTT
TRBV2	many	TRBJ1-5	TRBD1	CASSDTRGGQPQHF	TGTGCCAGCAGTGATACCAGGGGGGGTCAGCCCCAGCATTTT
TRBV12-3/TRBV12-4	many	TRBJ2-3	-	CASTPGGGRDTQYF	TGTGCCAGCACCCCGGGTGGGGGGCGGGATACGCAGTATTTT
TRBV19	few	TRBJ1-5	-	CASMVRGYSNQPQHF	TGTGCCAGTATGGTAAGAGGTTATAGCAATCAGCCCCAGCATTTT
TRBV3-1	many	TRBJ1-2	TRBD1	CASSYQGGGYTF	TGTGCCAGCAGCTATCAGGGGGGTGGCTACACCTTC
TRBV30	many	TRBJ1-5	-	CAFRDTDQPQHF	TGTGCCTTCCGGGACACAGATCAGCCCCAGCATTTT
TRBV6-1	few	TRBJ2-1	TRBD2	CASRERGYNEQFF	TGTGCCAGCAGGGAGCGGGGCTACAATGAGCAGTTCTTC
TRBV4-2	many	TRBJ2-1	-	CASSQDPSDKQFF	TGTGCCAGCAGCCAAGATCCGTCTGACAAGCAGTTCTTC
TRBV10-3	many	TRBJ1-1	-	CAISVTGQETFF	TGTGCCATCAGTGTCACGGGCCAAGAAACTTTCTTT
TRBV12-3/TRBV12-4	-	TRBJ2-3	-	CASSFGLGMYF	TGTGCCAGCAGTTTCGGACTTGGGATGTATTTT
TRBV19	many	TRBJ1-3	-	CASRGQPDSYSGNTIYF	TGTGCCAGTAGGGGCCAACCCGACAGCTACTCTGGAAACACCATATATTTT
TRBV5-1	-	TRBJ2-7	TRBD1	CASSFRQGRTYEQYF	TGCGCCAGCAGCTTCAGACAGGGTCGCACCTACGAGCAGTACTTC
TRBV11-2	-	TRBJ2-7	-	CASSRPVQSYQQYF	TGTGCCAGCAGCCGTCCGGTGCAGTCCTACCAGCAGTACTTC
TRBV5-1	many	TRBJ2-5	TRBD2	CASSLGSGRTQETQYF	TGCGCCAGCAGCTTGGGTAGCGGGAGGACGCAAGAGACCCAGTACTTC